This TCR beta chain appears in the sequencing data of a study of blood T cells in healthy people across ages. After removal of 5 bases from V and 5 bases from J, the junction contained 7 bases not matched to a gene. The CDR3 consists of 15 residues. It was with a sample-barcoded 5' primer and a J-beta primer mix that a second PCR of roughly 7 to 12 cycles was run. One entry per CDR3 protein results from TCRdb running MiXCR on the 5' RACE reads. Found here are about 510,000 distinct CDR3 sequences, roughly a quarter of them singletons; the top ten hold about 3.9%. These same records also appear under a second study, on T cells of mothers and their children. From that report: Over 8 million TCR beta CDR3 reads were obtained from each mother, and some 3.1 million from each child. The study found thymic selection shapes TCR recombination output similarly in related and unrelated pairs.

Sequencing was performed on blood. The V call is TRBV12-3 or TRBV12-4, the J call TRBJ1-5; 9 nucleotides align to TRBD1. The TCR originated in a boy aged 2 to 9 in good health. The CDR3, as DNA: TGTGCCAGCAGTCGAGACAGGGGGAGCGATCAGCCCCAGCATTTT. Translated: CASSRDRGSDQPQHF.